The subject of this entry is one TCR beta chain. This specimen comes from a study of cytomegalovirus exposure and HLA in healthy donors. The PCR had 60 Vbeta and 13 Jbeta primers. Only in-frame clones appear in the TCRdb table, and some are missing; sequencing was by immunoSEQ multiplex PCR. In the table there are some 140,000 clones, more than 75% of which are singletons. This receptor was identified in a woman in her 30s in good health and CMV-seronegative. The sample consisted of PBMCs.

CDR3 in DNA: TGTGCCAGTAGCAAATGGACACCGAGCTCTGGAAACACCATATATTTT. It is translated as CASSKWTPSSGNTIYF. The rearrangement links TRBV19 to TRBJ1-3; D possibly corresponds to TRBD1 (5 bases). The CDR3 loop spans 16 amino acids. CDR1 is LNHDA and CDR2 is SQIVND in the germline V gene (reference sequence). Between the trimmed V and J ends, which lost 6 bases and 0 bases, there was a span of 15 bases. Full variable domain (rest looked up from reference TRBV19 and TRBJ1-3): DGGITQSPKYLFRKEGQNVTLSCEQNLNHDAMYWYRQDPGQGLRLIYYSQIVNDFQKGDIAEGYSVSREKKESFPLTVTSAQKNPTAFYLCASSKWTPSSGNTIYFGEGSWLTVV.